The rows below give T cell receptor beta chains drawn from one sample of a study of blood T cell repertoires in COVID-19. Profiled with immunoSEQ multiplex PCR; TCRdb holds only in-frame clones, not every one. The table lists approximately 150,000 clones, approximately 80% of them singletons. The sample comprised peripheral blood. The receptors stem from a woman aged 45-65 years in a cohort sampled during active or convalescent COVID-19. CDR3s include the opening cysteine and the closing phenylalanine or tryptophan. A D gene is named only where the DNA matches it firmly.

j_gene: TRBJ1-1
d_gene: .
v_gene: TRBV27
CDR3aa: CASSPEGWGDTEAFF

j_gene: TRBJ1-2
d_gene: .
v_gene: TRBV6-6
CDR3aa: CASRDTVPRYGYTF

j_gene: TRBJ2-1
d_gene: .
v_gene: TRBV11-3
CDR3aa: CASSFQSGGATNEQFF

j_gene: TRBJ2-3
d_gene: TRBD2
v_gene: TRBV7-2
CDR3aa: CASSLTSSYTDTQYF

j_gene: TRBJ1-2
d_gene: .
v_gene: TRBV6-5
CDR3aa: CASSSTGEVGGYTF

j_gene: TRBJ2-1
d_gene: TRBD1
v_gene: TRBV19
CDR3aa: CASSDRDRSYGEQFF

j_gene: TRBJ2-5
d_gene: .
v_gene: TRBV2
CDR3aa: CASSAKHPISETQYF

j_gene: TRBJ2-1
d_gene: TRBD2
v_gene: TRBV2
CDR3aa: CASSVSVAGEREQFF

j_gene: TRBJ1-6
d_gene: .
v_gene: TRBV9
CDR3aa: CASSDSGRGFNSPLHF

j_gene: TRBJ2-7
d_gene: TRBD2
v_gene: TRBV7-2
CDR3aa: CASSLLGGLTNEQYF

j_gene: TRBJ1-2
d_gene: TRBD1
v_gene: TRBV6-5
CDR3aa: CASSSDGTGAFRGYTF

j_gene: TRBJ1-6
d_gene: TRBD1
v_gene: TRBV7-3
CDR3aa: CASSLRQGTDSPLHF

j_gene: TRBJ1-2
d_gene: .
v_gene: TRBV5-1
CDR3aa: CASSLSGSSSYTF

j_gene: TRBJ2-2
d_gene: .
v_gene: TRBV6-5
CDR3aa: CASSVPGLNSGELFF

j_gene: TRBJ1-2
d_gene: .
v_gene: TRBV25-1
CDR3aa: CASSEETVLGYTF

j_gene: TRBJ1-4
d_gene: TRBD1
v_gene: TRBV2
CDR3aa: CASSLSGTVNNEKLFF

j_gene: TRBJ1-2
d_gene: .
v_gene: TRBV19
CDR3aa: CASTPGYGYTF

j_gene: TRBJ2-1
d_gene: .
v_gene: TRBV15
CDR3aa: CATSRDWMGGPHDEQFF

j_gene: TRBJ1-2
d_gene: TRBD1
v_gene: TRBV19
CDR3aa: CASMKGANYGYTF

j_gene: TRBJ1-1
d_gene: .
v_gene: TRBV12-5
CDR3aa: CASGLGYSGTEAFF

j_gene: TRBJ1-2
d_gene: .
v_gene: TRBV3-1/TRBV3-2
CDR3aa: CASSQGLGMGYGYTF

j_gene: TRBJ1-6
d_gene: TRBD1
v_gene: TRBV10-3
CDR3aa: CAISESRGPGHNSPLHF

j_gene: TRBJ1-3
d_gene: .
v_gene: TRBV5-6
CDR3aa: CASSTSGLLYSGNTIYF